This T cell receptor (beta chain) was retrieved from a study of blood T cell repertoires in COVID-19. Whole-study context: From T cells, B-cell-depleted T cells, or PBMCs came the material, which was cDNA or gDNA.

J gave up 4 bases and V 5 bases, and 9 bases lay outside the gene matches. The CDR3 totals 15 residues. Looked up from germline, CDR1 is SEHNR and CDR2 is FQNEAQ (reference sequence). The age range of participants was about 18 to 95 years, with residence in about two dozen US areas. Cohort 3 recovery required two negative PCRs, clearance, or symptom resolution. Repertoires were generated with immunoSEQ multiplex PCR, while TCRdb's copy carries only in-frame clones and drops some. The table has some 300,000 clones, around 90% seen once; the top ten hold 0.8% to 1%. This sequence was found in a woman in her 30s who had recovered from COVID-19. The genes are TRBV7-9 and TRBJ2-3, with 7 nucleotides matching TRBD2. The sample was PBMCs or T cells enriched from blood (not recorded which). The CDR3 reads CASSQGGMGADTQYF. The CDR3 region has the DNA TGTGCCAGCAGCCAGGGAGGGATGGGTGCAGATACGCAGTATTTT.